This TCR beta chain was recovered during a study of T cells in narcolepsy. Study background: Donors had narcolepsy type 1 or type 2, or were healthy controls.

TCRdb's copy holds only in-frame clones and misses some; the assay was immunoSEQ multiplex PCR. The sample holds some 17,000 clones, under 90% seen once. General study results and limits: No autoreactive T cell clone sequences appeared in some memory CD4+ repertoires. Healthy controls reportedly lacked the autoreactive clonotypes serially found in patients' blood. Autoreactive HCRT-specific and TRIB2-specific clonotypes were marked in same-patient CSF-versus-blood CD4+ comparisons.

As concerns this clone: Its antigen is currently unknown.

Germline-derived CDR1 and CDR2 are SGHKS and YYEKEE (reference sequence). The CDR3 has 15 amino acids. The V gene lost 4 bases and the J gene lost 7 bases, with 20 bases spanning the gap. This chain uses TRBV5-5 with TRBJ1-1; possibly TRBD1 for D (6 bases). The TCR sequence derives from a human donor in good health. Sequenced sample: memory (CD45RA-) CD4+ T cells from blood. CDR3 nucleotide sequence: TGTGCCAGCAGCGCCGGGACAACACCCCTTCATGAAGCTTTCTTT. This gives the protein CASSAGTTPLHEAFF.